Presented here are 14 T cell receptor beta chains from one specimen sequenced in a study of blood T cells in healthy people across ages. Primers used in a second PCR of roughly 7 to 11 cycles were a sample-barcoded 5' primer and a J-beta primer mix. TCRdb ran MiXCR on the 5' RACE reads and lists one entry per CDR3 protein. The repertoire holds about 1 million distinct CDR3 sequences, over 35% seen once, with around 18% in the top ten. Sequenced sample: blood. The receptors here all came from a woman aged 55 to 70 in good health.

This clonotype was seen a single time. The chain joins TRBV2 to TRBJ2-7; 12 bases match TRBD2. The CDR3 is made up of 15 amino acids. The V gene end was trimmed by 6 bases and the J gene end by 0 bases; junction bases not matched to a gene: 3. Germline V gene lookup returns CDR1 SNHLY and CDR2 FYNNEI. The DNA of the CDR3 is TGTGCCAGCAGATTGACTAGCGGGAGCTCCTACGAGCAGTACTTC. Translating gives CASRLTSGSSYEQYF.

This clonotype was recorded a few times. The chain employs TRBV12-3 or TRBV12-4 and TRBJ2-3, with 8 bases fitting TRBD1. V was clipped by 4 bases and J by 6 bases; unmatched bases: 6. This CDR3 has 14 amino acids. CDR3: CASSWGQVGDTQYF. In DNA form, the CDR3 reads TGTGCCAGCAGTTGGGGACAGGTGGGGGATACGCAGTATTTT.

The chain couples TRBV29-1 to TRBJ1-2; D is unresolved. V was pared by 8 bases and J by 6 bases, with 19 bases between. The germline CDR1 and CDR2 sequences are SQVTM and ANQGSEA. The CDR3 length is 13 residues. The CDR3 spells CSTLEDDLDGYTF. In DNA, the CDR3 is TGCAGCACACTCGAGGACGACCTGGATGGCTACACCTTC. The full variable domain, rest sourced from reference TRBV29-1 and TRBJ1-2, is SAVISQKPSRDICQRGTSLTIQCQVDSQVTMMFWYRQQPGQSLTLIATANQGSEATYESGFVIDKFPISRPNLTFSTLTVSNMSPEDSSIYLCSTLEDDLDGYTFGSGTRLTVV.

V is TRBV27 and J is TRBJ1-5; D call uncertain. The V end was cut by 4 bases, the J end by 2 bases, with 6 bases between. Germline loops: CDR1 MNHEY, CDR2 SMNVEV (reference sequence). The CDR3 covers 13 residues. The CDR3 spells CASSYERNQPQHF. DNA of the CDR3: TGTGCCAGCAGTTACGAGCGCAATCAGCCCCAGCATTTT.

The V call is TRBV20-1, the J call TRBJ2-7, with a tentative D call TRBD1 (6 bases). The J call is doubtful: the DNA matches TRBJ2-5 better. Germline values: CDR1 DFQATT, CDR2 SNEGSKA (reference sequence). CDR3 size: 14 residues. CDR3 protein: CSAPPGHPRETQYF. The CDR3 nucleotides are TGCAGTGCTCCCCCGGGACATCCACGGGAGACCCAGTACTTC.

This clonotype occurred a few times. The chain uses TRBV7-2 and TRBJ2-7; TRBD2 agrees at 8 bases. The length of the CDR3 is 14 residues. The V gene end was trimmed by 4 bases and the J gene end by 3 bases; junction bases not matched to a gene: 5. Germline V CDR1 and CDR2: SGHTA, FQGNSA. The CDR3 region is CASSYPGLVYEQYF. The CDR3 DNA reads TGTGCCAGCAGCTACCCGGGACTAGTCTACGAGCAGTACTTC.

This sequence joins TRBV24-1 and TRBJ2-5; D uncertain. The V and J ends lost 9 bases and 4 bases respectively, with 11 bases between them. The germline V gene encodes CDR1 KGHDR and CDR2 SFDVKD. There are 12 residues in the CDR3. The CDR3 is CATSLHRETQYF. Written as DNA, the CDR3 is TGTGCCACCTCGCTCCATAGAGAGACCCAGTACTTC.

The genes are TRBV21-1 and TRBJ1-2; the D call in the table, TRBD1, was not verified against the DNA. TRBV21-1 is a known pseudogene. This CDR3 is 15 amino acids long. The CDR3: CASSKVRGTNYGYTF. CDR3 nucleotides: TGTGCCAGCAGCAAAGTCAGGGGTACGAACTATGGCTACACCTTC.

This sequence joins TRBV2 and TRBJ2-7; D not certain. The CDR3 extends over 12 amino acids. The germline gives CDR1 SNHLY, CDR2 FYNNEI. V dropped 0 bases and J dropped 4 bases, with 4 bases sitting between them. Written as DNA, the CDR3 is TGTGCCAGCAGTGAAGCGAGATACGAGCAGTACTTC. Translating gives CASSEARYEQYF.

The chain recombines TRBV2 with TRBJ2-5; a weak D match, TRBD1 (6 bases). Germline V gene data show CDR1 as SNHLY and CDR2 as FYNNEI. The CDR3 loop spans 14 amino acids. V dropped 3 bases and J dropped 5 bases, with 13 bases sitting between them. Here the CDR3 reads CASSEVQGRETQYF. In DNA form, the CDR3 reads TGTGCCAGCAGTGAGGTCCAGGGGCGGGAGACCCAGTACTTC.

The rearrangement joins TRBV5-1 to TRBJ2-1; 12 positions agree with TRBD2. J was trimmed by 7 bases and V by 4 bases; bases with no gene match: 9. Germline values: CDR1 SGHRS, CDR2 YFSETQ. CDR3 length equals 16 residues. The CDR3, as DNA: TGCGCCAGCAGCCGCGGACTAGCGGGAATTCAGAATGAGCAGTTCTTC. It specifies CASSRGLAGIQNEQFF.

The gene calls are TRBV5-1 and TRBJ2-6; a possible D gene is TRBD1 (5 bases). This CDR3 region has 16 residues. V lost 6 bases to trimming and J lost 2 bases, with 15 bases between them. From germline, CDR1 is SGHRS and CDR2 YFSETQ. CDR3 sequence: CASKAGNSPGANVLTF. The CDR3 coding sequence is TGCGCCAGCAAGGCAGGGAATTCTCCTGGGGCCAACGTCCTGACTTTC.

V is TRBV27 and J is TRBJ2-7; TRBD1 aligns across 10 bases. The end of the DNA fits TRBJ2-5 better, so the J call may be wrong. Germline V CDR1 and CDR2: MNHEY, SMNVEV (reference sequence). There are 15 residues in the CDR3. For the CDR3, the DNA is TGTGCCAGCAGTGGGGGGACAGGGGTACTCAAGACCCAGTACTTC. Protein product: CASSGGTGVLKTQYF.

This clonotype was seen more than once but under ten times. The J gene is TRBJ2-6, the V gene TRBV2; D remains unclear. There are 19 residues in the CDR3. V was pared by 3 bases and J by 0 bases, with 18 bases between. Germline CDR1 is SNHLY and CDR2 is FYNNEI. CDR3 coding DNA: TGTGCCAGCAGTGATCGGGCGAGGAGACGAGACTCTGGGGCCAACGTCCTGACTTTC. This gives the protein CASSDRARRRDSGANVLTF.